This T cell receptor (beta chain) was obtained from a study of cytomegalovirus exposure and HLA in healthy donors. This clone has just a few counts. CDR3 length: 15 residues. In germline, CDR1 is SGHRS, CDR2 YFSETQ. V lost 0 bases and J lost 1; bases outside the gene matches: 3. Researchers ran the PCR with 60 Vbeta and 13 Jbeta primers. Sequencing used immunoSEQ multiplex PCR; TCRdb keeps in-frame clones, though not all of them. This sample yields around 160,000 clones, of which 70% to 80% are seen a single time; around a tenth belongs to the top ten. The chain carries TRBV5-1 and TRBJ2-5; 7 bases are shared with TRBD1. This receptor was identified in a man between 18 and 35 years old in good health and CMV-seropositive. The source material was PBMCs. The CDR3 DNA reads as TGCGCCAGCAGCTTGGCGACAGGGTCCCAAGAGACCCAGTACTTC. Translated, it gives CASSLATGSQETQYF.